One TCR beta chain is described in this entry. This entry belongs to a study of blood T cells in healthy people across ages. This CDR3 has 15 residues. Germline V gene data show CDR1 as MNHEY and CDR2 as SVGAGI. V lost 4 bases and J 3 bases, leaving 16 bases between the germline ends. For the second PCR, which ran for roughly 7 to 11 cycles, a sample-barcoded 5' primer and a J-beta primer mix were used. TCRdb used MiXCR to reprocess the 5' RACE reads, holding one entry per CDR3 protein. Of some 760,000 distinct CDR3 sequences listed, 20% to 25% are singletons. The same specimen was also included in a second study, on T cells of mothers and their children.

The TCR originated in a boy aged 5-17 years in good health. The sequencing input was blood. The J gene is TRBJ2-7, the V gene TRBV6-5; a weak D match, TRBD1 (7 bases). This CDR3 is CASSFAGGLFYEQYF. CDR3 in DNA: TGTGCCAGCAGTTTCGCAGGGGGACTCTTCTACGAGCAGTACTTC.